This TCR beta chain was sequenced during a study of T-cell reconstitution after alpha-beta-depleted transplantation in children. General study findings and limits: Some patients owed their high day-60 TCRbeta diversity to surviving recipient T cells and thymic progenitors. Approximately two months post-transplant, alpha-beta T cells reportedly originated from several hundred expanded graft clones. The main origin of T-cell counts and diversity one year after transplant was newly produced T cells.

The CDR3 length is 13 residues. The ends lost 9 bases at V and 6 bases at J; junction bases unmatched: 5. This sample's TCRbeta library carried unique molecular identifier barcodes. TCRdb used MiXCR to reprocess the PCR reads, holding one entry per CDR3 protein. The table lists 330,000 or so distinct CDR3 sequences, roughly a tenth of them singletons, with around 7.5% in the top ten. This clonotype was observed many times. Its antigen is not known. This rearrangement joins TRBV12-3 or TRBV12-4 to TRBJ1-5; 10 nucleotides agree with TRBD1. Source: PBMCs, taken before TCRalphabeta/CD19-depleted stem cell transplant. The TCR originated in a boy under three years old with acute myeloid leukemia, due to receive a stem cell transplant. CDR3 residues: CASRQGAVQPQHF. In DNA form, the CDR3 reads TGTGCCAGTCGACAGGGGGCGGTTCAGCCCCAGCATTTT.